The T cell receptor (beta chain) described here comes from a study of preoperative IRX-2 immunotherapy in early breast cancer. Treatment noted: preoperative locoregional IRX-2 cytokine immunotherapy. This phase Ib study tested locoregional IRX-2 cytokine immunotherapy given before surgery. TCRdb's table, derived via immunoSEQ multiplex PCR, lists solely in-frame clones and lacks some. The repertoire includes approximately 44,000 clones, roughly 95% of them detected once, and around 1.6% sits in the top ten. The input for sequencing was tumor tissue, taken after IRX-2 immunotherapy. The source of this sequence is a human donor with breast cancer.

The CDR3 sequence is CASMTRGADNYGYTF. The CDR3 DNA sequence: TGTGCCAGTATGACGAGGGGGGCGGATAACTATGGCTACACCTTC. This chain uses TRBV19 with TRBJ1-2; possibly TRBD1 for D (6 bases). The CDR3 length is 15 residues. Germline values: CDR1 LNHDA, CDR2 SQIVND (reference sequence). Trimming left V 7 bases short and J 1 base short, with 16 bases between.